Below are 20 T cell receptor beta chains sequenced from a single sample in a study of shared clonotypes between healthy human individuals. Here immunoSEQ multiplex PCR was the method, and the copy in TCRdb shows in-frame clones only, minus some. The sample contains a few hundred thousand clones, 97% of which appear only once. Sequencing was performed on naive CD4+ T cells sorted from blood. As for subset: CD45RA+ positively selected. The receptors were gathered from a woman aged 25 to 39 in good health.

The chain carries TRBV28 and TRBJ1-6, with D uncertain. The CDR3 length is 14 residues. Germline CDR1 and CDR2: MDHEN and SYDVKM. The V end was cut by 11 bases, the J end by 2 bases, with 13 bases between. DNA of the CDR3: TGTGCCGGTAATAGGGCGCCCTATAATTCACCCCTCCACTTT. Encoded protein: CAGNRAPYNSPLHF.

The gene calls are TRBV4-1 and TRBJ2-1; D gene ambiguous. The CDR3 contains 15 residues. V was clipped by 1 base and J by 0 bases, with 7 bases between them. Germline CDR1 MGHRA, CDR2 YSYEKL. The CDR3 sequence is CASSQGYSSYNEQFF. The CDR3 DNA follows: TGCGCCAGCAGCCAAGGGTATAGCTCCTACAATGAGCAGTTCTTC.

The chain joins TRBV28 to TRBJ2-1, with 7 bases that match TRBD2. Germline-derived CDR1 and CDR2 are MDHEN and SYDVKM. Trimming took 7 bases from V and 3 from J; bases not matched to a gene: 6. The CDR3 is 14 amino acids. This CDR3 is CASTTGDYYNEQFF. The DNA for the CDR3 is TGTGCCAGCACTACGGGGGACTACTACAATGAGCAGTTCTTC. The full variable domain, its missing parts supplied by reference TRBV28 and TRBJ2-1, is DVKVTQSSRYLVKRTGEKVFLECVQDMDHENMFWYRQDPGLGLRLIYFSYDVKMKEKGDIPEGYSVSREKKERFSLILESASTNQTSMYLCASTTGDYYNEQFFGPGTRLTVL.

The chain uses TRBV6-1 and TRBJ2-3, with 7 bases lining up with TRBD2. J lost 0 bases, V lost 7 bases, and 7 bases had no gene match. The CDR3 extends over 15 amino acids. Germline V gene data show CDR1 as MNHNS and CDR2 as SASEGT. This chain's CDR3 is CASMSAGPSTDTQYF. The CDR3 DNA reads as TGTGCCAGCATGTCAGCGGGACCTAGCACAGATACGCAGTATTTT.

The J gene is TRBJ1-4, the V gene TRBV10-3; 8 nucleotides align to TRBD1. Germline loops: CDR1 ENHRY, CDR2 SYGVKD. The CDR3 is 13 residues long. V shed 10 bases, J shed 3 bases, and the junction held 4 bases outside the gene matches. The CDR3 region has the DNA TGTGCCACGACAGGGGCGGCTAATGAAAAACTGTTTTTT. Protein sequence: CATTGAANEKLFF.

This rearrangement joins TRBV7-8 to TRBJ2-7, with 13 bases lining up with TRBD2. The trim removed 5 bases at V and 7 bases at J, leaving 5 bases unmatched. CDR1 is SGHVS and CDR2 is FQNEAQ in the germline V gene. The CDR3 contains 14 residues. The CDR3 DNA is TGTGCCAGCAGCCCCGGACTAGCGGGAGCGGAGCAGTACTTC. Translating it yields CASSPGLAGAEQYF.

The chain uses TRBV28 and TRBJ1-1; weak D call: TRBD1 (6 bases). V lost 7 bases and J 4 bases, leaving 16 bases between the germline ends. The CDR3 covers 14 residues. Looked up from germline, CDR1 is MDHEN and CDR2 is SYDVKM. CDR3 loop: CASILGGAGTEAFF. The CDR3 DNA follows: TGTGCCAGCATTCTAGGGGGGGCTGGCACTGAAGCTTTCTTT.

The chain couples TRBV5-6 to TRBJ1-4; 7 bases are shared with TRBD1. This CDR3 contains 15 residues. J was trimmed by 4 bases and V by 6 bases; bases with no gene match: 9. Germline CDR1 is SGHDT and CDR2 is YYEEEE. In nucleotides, the CDR3 is TGTGCCAGCACGAGGGTACAGGGGAATAATGAAAAACTGTTTTTT. This gives the protein CASTRVQGNNEKLFF.

The rearrangement joins TRBV6-5 to TRBJ2-7; 8 positions match TRBD1. Germline V gene lookup returns CDR1 MNHEY and CDR2 SVGAGI. J gave up 3 bases and V 6 bases, and 7 bases lay outside the gene matches. The CDR3 length is 14 residues. The CDR3 reads CASRSRTGSYEQYF. In nucleotides, the CDR3 is TGTGCCAGCAGATCCCGGACAGGGAGCTACGAGCAGTACTTC.

The chain employs TRBV28 and TRBJ2-1, with D uncertain. CDR3 length: 15 residues. Per germline, CDR1 MDHEN and CDR2 SYDVKM. V was shortened by 5 bases and J by 4 bases, with 15 bases between the two germline ends. The CDR3 sequence: CASSKDPVGYNEQFF. The CDR3, as DNA: TGTGCCAGCAGTAAGGACCCAGTCGGTTACAATGAGCAGTTCTTC. Full variable domain (rest looked up from reference TRBV28 and TRBJ2-1): DVKVTQSSRYLVKRTGEKVFLECVQDMDHENMFWYRQDPGLGLRLIYFSYDVKMKEKGDIPEGYSVSREKKERFSLILESASTNQTSMYLCASSKDPVGYNEQFFGPGTRLTVL.

As for this clone: The same CDR3 can be traced to other DNA sequences in this sample. This sequence joins TRBV20-1 and TRBJ2-7; D unresolved. Per the germline V gene, CDR1 is DFQATT and CDR2 is SNEGSKA (reference sequence). This CDR3 spans 10 amino acids. V lost 3 bases, J lost 1 base, and 1 base lay in between. CDR3 nucleotides: TGCAGTGCTAGGTCCTACGAGCAGTACTTC. Its protein product is CSARSYEQYF.

The sample holds a few counts of this clone. V usage is TRBV18 and J usage is TRBJ1-2; D ambiguous. CDR3 length equals 13 residues. The V end lost 5 bases, the J end lost 6 bases, and 13 bases lay between the germline ends. The germline CDR1 and CDR2 sequences are KGHSH and LQKENI. The CDR3 spells CASSSGPQNGYTF. The DNA for the CDR3 is TGTGCCAGCTCATCGGGTCCCCAAAATGGCTACACCTTC.

The chain joins TRBV19 to TRBJ1-1, with 9 bases matching TRBD1. Germline CDR1 and CDR2: LNHDA and SQIVND (reference sequence). This CDR3 contains 15 residues. Trimming took 3 bases from V and 4 from J; bases not matched to a gene: 6. The DNA of the CDR3 is TGTGCCAGTAGTATGAGGGGACAGGGTCGCACTGAAGCTTTCTTT. Amino acid sequence: CASSMRGQGRTEAFF.

V is TRBV5-1 and J is TRBJ2-2; D possibly corresponds to TRBD1 (7 bases). CDR1 is SGHRS, CDR2 YFSETQ, per germline. Trimming took 3 bases from V and 4 from J, leaving 19 bases between them. CDR3 length equals 17 residues. Here the CDR3 reads CASSYPLEGAATGELFF. CDR3 coding DNA: TGCGCCAGCAGCTACCCCCTGGAGGGGGCGGCCACCGGGGAGCTGTTTTTT. Full variable domain (outside the CDR3, taken from reference TRBV5-1 and TRBJ2-2): KAGVTQTPRYLIKTRGQQVTLSCSPISGHRSVSWYQQTPGQGLQFLFEYFSETQRNKGNFPGRFSGRQFSNSRSEMNVSTLELGDSALYLCASSYPLEGAATGELFFGEGSRLTVL.

The chain employs TRBV7-6 and TRBJ2-7, with D possibly being TRBD1 (5 bases). The germline V gene encodes CDR1 SGHVS and CDR2 FNYEAQ. V shed 5 bases and J shed 1 base, with 12 bases lying between them. The CDR3 sequence is 14 residues long. CDR3 sequence reads: CASSLRQISYEQYF. DNA of the CDR3: TGTGCCAGCAGCCTACGACAGATTTCCTACGAGCAGTACTTC.

The chain recombines TRBV28 with TRBJ2-2; D is ambiguous. Germline V lookup: CDR1 MDHEN, CDR2 SYDVKM. Between the trimmed V and J ends, which lost 8 bases and 4 bases, there was a span of 11 bases. The CDR3 length is 13 residues. DNA for the CDR3: TGTGCCAGCCAATTCCGCAGCACCGGGGAGCTGTTTTTT. It encodes CASQFRSTGELFF.

The chain couples TRBV4-2 to TRBJ2-3, with a tentative D call TRBD2 (5 bases). The CDR3 length is 15 residues. The germline CDR1 and CDR2 sequences are LGHNA and YNFKEQ. The V end was cut by 5 bases, the J end by 7 bases, with 19 bases between. DNA of the CDR3: TGTGCCAGCAGCTTGTCTGCGGGCACCGCGAATACGCAGTATTTT. Protein product: CASSLSAGTANTQYF.

This sequence joins TRBV2 and TRBJ2-1; TRBD2 matches 8 bases. The CDR3 contains 17 residues. The trim removed 2 bases at V and 2 bases at J, leaving 8 bases unmatched. Germline CDR1 is SNHLY and CDR2 is FYNNEI. The CDR3: CASSERRLAGAYNEQFF. The CDR3 coding sequence is TGTGCCAGCAGTGAAAGGAGGCTAGCGGGCGCCTACAATGAGCAGTTCTTC.

The rearrangement links TRBV19 to TRBJ2-6; a weak D match, TRBD1 (5 bases). Trimming left V 8 bases short and J 1 base short, with 21 bases between. Germline V CDR1 and CDR2: LNHDA, SQIVND (reference sequence). The CDR3 loop spans 18 amino acids. This CDR3 is CASALDRDIPSGANVLTF. The CDR3 bases are TGTGCCAGTGCTCTCGACAGAGATATTCCGTCTGGGGCCAACGTCCTGACTTTC.

The rearrangement links TRBV23-1 to TRBJ1-5, with 7 bases identical to TRBD1. TRBV23-1 is an ORF; its function is uncertain. The CDR3 contains 16 residues. V was clipped by 2 bases and J by 5 bases; unmatched bases: 9. The DNA for the CDR3 is TGCGCCAGCAGTCAACGGACAGGAAGTAGGGATCAGCCCCAGCATTTT. Protein product: CASSQRTGSRDQPQHF.